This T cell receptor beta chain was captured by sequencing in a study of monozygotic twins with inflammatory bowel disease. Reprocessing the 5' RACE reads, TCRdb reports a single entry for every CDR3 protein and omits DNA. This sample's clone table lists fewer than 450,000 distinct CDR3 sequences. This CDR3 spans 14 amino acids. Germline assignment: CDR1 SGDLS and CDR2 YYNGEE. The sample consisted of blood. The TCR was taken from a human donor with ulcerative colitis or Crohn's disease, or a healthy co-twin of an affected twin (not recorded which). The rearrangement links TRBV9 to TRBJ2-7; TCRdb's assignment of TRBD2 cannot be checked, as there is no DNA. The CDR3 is CASSRLAPPDEQYF. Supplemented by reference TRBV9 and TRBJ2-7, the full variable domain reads DSGVTQTPKHLITATGQRVTLRCSPRSGDLSVYWYQQSLDQGLQFLIQYYNGEERAKGNILERFSAQQFPDLHSELNLSSLELGDSALYFCASSRLAPPDEQYFGPGTRLTVT.